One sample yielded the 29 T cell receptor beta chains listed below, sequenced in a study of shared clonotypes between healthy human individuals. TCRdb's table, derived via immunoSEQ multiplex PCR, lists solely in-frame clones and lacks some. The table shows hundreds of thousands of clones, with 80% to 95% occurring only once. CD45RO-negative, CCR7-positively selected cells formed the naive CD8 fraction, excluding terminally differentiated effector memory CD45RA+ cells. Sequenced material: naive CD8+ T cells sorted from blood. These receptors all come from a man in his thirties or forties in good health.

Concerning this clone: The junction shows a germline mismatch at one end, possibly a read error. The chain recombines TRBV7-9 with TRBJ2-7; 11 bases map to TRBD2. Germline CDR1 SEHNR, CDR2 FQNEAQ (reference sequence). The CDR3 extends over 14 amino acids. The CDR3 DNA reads TGTGCCAGCAGCGTAGCGGGAGGGGTCTACGAGCAGTACTTC. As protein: CASSVAGGVYEQYF. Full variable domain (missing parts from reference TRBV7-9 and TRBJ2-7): DTGVSQNPRHKITKRGQNVTFRCDPISEHNRLYWYRQTLGQGPEFLTYFQNEAQLEKSRLLSDRFSAERPKGSFSTLEIQRTEQGDSAMYLCASSVAGGVYEQYFGPGTRLTVT.

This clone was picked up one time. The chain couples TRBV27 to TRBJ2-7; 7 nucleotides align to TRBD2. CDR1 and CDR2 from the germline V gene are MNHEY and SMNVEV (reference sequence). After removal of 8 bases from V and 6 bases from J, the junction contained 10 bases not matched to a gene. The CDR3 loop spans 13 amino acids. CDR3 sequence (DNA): TGTGCCAGCGGGGGGGAATGGGTAACCGAGCAGTACTTC. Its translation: CASGGEWVTEQYF.

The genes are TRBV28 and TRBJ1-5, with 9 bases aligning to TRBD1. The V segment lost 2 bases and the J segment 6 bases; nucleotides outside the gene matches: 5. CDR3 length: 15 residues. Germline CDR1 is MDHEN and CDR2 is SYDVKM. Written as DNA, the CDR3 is TGTGCCAGCAGTTTAATGGGACAGGGCACTCAGCCCCAGCATTTT. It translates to CASSLMGQGTQPQHF.

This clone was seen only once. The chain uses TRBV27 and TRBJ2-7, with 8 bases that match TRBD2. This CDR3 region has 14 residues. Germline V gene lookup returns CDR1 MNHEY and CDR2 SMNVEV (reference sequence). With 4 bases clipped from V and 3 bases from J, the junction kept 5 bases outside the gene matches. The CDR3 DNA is TGTGCCAGCAGTTCCCTAGCGGGTCTCTACGAGCAGTACTTC. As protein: CASSSLAGLYEQYF.

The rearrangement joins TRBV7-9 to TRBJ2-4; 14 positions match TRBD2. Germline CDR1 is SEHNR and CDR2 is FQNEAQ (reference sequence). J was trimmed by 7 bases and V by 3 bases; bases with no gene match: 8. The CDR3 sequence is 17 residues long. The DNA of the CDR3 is TGTGCCAGCAGCTTGGGACTAGCGGGAGCGTTGGGGAACATTCAGTACTTC. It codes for CASSLGLAGALGNIQYF.

The CDR3 here is CASSQDGTAQSYEQYF. The CDR3, as DNA: TGCGCCAGCAGCCAAGACGGGACAGCTCAATCCTACGAGCAGTACTTC. The chain is built from TRBV4-1 and TRBJ2-7; TRBD1 agrees at 7 bases. The CDR3 has 16 amino acids. V lost 0 bases and J lost 1; bases outside the gene matches: 6. Germline V gives CDR1 MGHRA, CDR2 YSYEKL.

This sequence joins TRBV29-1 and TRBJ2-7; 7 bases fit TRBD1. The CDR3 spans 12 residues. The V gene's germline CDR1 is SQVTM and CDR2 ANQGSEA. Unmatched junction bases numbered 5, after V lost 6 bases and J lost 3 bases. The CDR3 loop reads CSVTGNNYEQYF. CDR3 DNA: TGCAGCGTGACAGGGAACAACTACGAGCAGTACTTC.

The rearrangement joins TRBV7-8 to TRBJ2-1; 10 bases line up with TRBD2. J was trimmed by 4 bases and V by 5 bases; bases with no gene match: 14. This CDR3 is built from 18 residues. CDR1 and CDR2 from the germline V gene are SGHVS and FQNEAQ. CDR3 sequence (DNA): TGTGCCAGCAGCCCCGGGACTAGCGATACAACGGGGTACAATGAGCAGTTCTTC. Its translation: CASSPGTSDTTGYNEQFF.

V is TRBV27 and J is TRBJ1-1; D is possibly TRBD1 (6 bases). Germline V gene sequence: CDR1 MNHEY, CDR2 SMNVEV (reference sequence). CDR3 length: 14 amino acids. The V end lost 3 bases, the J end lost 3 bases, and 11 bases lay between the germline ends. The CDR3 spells CASSFRGQYTEAFF. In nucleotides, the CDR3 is TGTGCCAGCAGTTTCCGCGGACAGTACACTGAAGCTTTCTTT.

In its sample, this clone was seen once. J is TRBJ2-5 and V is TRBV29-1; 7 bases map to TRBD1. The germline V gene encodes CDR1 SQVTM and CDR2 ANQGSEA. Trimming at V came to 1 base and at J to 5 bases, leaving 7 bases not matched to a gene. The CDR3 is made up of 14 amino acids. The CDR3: CSVEVAGRGETQYF. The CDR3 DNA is TGCAGCGTTGAAGTCGCCGGCAGGGGGGAGACCCAGTACTTC.

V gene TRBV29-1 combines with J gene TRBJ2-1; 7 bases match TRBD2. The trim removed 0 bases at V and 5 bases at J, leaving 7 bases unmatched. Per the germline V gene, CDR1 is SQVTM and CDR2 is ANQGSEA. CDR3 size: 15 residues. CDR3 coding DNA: TGCAGCGTTGAAGATCCCAGCGGGGAACACAATGAGCAGTTCTTC. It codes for CSVEDPSGEHNEQFF.

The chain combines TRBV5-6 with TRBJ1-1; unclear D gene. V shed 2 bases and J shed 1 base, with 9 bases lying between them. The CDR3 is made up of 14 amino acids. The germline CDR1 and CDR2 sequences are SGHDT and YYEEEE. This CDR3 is CASSFKVKNTEAFF. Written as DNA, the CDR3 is TGTGCCAGCAGCTTCAAAGTCAAGAACACTGAAGCTTTCTTT.

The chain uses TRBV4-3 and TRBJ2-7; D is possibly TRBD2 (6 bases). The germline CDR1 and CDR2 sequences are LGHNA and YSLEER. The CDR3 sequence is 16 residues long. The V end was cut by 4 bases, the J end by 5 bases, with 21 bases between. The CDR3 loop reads CASSRSGSPSPHEQYF. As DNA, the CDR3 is TGCGCCAGCAGCCGCAGCGGGTCCCCGTCCCCACACGAGCAGTACTTC.

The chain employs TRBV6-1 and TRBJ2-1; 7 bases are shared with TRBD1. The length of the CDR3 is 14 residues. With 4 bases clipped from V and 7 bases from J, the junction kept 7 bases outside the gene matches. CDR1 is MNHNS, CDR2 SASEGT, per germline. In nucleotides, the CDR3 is TGTGCCAGCAGTGGAAGACAGGGAGTGAATGAGCAGTTCTTC. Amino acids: CASSGRQGVNEQFF.

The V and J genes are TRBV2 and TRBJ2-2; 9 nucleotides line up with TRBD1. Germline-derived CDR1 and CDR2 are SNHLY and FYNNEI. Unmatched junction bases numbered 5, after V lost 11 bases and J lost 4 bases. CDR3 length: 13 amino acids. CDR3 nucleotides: TGTGCCGTACGGGACAGGGCCACCGGGGAGCTGTTTTTT. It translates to CAVRDRATGELFF.

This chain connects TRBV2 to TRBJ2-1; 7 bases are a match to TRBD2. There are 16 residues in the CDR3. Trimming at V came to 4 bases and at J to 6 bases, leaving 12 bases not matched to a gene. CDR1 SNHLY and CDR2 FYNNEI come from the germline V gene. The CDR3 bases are TGTGCCAGCAGTGCCTCCTATGCGGGAGTAAGCAATGAGCAGTTCTTC. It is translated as CASSASYAGVSNEQFF.

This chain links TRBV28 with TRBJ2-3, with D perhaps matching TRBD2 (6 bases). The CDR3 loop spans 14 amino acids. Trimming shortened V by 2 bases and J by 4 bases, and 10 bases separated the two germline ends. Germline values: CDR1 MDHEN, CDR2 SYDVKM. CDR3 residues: CASSLVGLPDTQYF. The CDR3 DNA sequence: TGTGCCAGCAGTTTAGTGGGACTCCCAGATACGCAGTATTTT.

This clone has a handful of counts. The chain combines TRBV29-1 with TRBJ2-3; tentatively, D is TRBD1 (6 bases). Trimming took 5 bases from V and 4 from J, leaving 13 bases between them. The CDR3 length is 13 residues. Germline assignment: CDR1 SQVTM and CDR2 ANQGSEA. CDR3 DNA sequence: TGCAGCGTTACTATACAGGGCCCAGATACGCAGTATTTT. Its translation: CSVTIQGPDTQYF.

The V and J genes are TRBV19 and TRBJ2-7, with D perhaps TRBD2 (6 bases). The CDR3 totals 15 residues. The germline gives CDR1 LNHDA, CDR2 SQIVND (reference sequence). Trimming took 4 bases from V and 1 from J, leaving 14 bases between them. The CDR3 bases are TGTGCCAGTAGTACCCTTGCGGGGATGTCCTACGAGCAGTACTTC. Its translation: CASSTLAGMSYEQYF. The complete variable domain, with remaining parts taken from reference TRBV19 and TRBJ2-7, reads DGGITQSPKYLFRKEGQNVTLSCEQNLNHDAMYWYRQDPGQGLRLIYYSQIVNDFQKGDIAEGYSVSREKKESFPLTVTSAQKNPTAFYLCASSTLAGMSYEQYFGPGTRLTVT.

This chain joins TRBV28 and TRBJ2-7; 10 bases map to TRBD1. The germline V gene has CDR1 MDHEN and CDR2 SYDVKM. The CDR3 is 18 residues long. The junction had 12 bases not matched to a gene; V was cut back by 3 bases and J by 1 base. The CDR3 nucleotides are TGTGCCAGCAGTTTCCTCCCGATTGGACAGGGGGTATCCTACGAGCAGTACTTC. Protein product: CASSFLPIGQGVSYEQYF. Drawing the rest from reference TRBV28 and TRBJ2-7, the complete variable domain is DVKVTQSSRYLVKRTGEKVFLECVQDMDHENMFWYRQDPGLGLRLIYFSYDVKMKEKGDIPEGYSVSREKKERFSLILESASTNQTSMYLCASSFLPIGQGVSYEQYFGPGTRLTVT.

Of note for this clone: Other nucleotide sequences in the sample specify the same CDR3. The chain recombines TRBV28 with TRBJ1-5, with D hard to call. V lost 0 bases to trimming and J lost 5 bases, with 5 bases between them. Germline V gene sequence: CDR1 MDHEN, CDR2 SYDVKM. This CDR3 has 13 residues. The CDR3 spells CASSLWGDQPQHF. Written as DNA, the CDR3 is TGTGCCAGCAGTTTATGGGGAGATCAGCCCCAGCATTTT.

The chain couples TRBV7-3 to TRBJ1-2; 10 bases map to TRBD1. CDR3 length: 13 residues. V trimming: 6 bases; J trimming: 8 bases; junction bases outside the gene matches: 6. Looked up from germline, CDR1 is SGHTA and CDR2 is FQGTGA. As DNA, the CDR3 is TGTGCCAGCAGGCCCGGGACAGGGGAAGGCTACACCTTC. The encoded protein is CASRPGTGEGYTF.

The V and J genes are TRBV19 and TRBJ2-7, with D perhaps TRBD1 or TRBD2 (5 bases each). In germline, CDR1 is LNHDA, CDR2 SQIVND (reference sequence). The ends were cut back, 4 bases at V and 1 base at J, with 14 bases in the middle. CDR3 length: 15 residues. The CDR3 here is CASSTRDAGSYEQYF. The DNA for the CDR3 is TGTGCCAGTAGTACCCGGGACGCCGGATCCTACGAGCAGTACTTC.

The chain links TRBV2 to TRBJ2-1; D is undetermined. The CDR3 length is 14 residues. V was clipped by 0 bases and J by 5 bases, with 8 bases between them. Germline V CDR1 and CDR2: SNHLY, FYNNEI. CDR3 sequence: CASSEAPGDNEQFF. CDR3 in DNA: TGTGCCAGCAGTGAAGCGCCAGGAGACAATGAGCAGTTCTTC. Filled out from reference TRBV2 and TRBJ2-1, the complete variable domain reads EPEVTQTPSHQVTQMGQEVILRCVPISNHLYFYWYRQILGQKVEFLVSFYNNEISEKSEIFDDQFSVERPDGSNFTLKIRSTKLEDSAMYFCASSEAPGDNEQFFGPGTRLTVL.

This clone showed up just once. This chain's CDR3 is CASSSGGVTYEQYF. The CDR3 DNA reads as TGTGCCAGCAGCTCGGGCGGGGTAACCTACGAGCAGTACTTC. The chain recombines TRBV7-8 with TRBJ2-7; perhaps TRBD2 as D (6 bases). Trimming stripped 4 bases from V and 2 bases from J, with 12 bases between. Germline V CDR1 and CDR2: SGHVS, FQNEAQ. This CDR3 spans 14 amino acids.

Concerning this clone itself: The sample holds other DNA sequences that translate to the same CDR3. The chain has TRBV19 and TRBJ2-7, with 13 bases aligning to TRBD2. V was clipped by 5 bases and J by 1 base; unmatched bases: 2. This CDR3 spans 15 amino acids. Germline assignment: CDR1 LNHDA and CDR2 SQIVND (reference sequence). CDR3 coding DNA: TGTGCCAGTAGTCCGGGACTAGCGGGATCCTACGAGCAGTACTTC. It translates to CASSPGLAGSYEQYF.

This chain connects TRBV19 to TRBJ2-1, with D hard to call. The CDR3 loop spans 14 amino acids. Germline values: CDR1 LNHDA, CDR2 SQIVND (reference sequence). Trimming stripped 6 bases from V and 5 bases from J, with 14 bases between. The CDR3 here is CASRLANSHNEQFF. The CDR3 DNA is TGTGCCAGTAGGCTGGCGAATTCCCACAATGAGCAGTTCTTC.

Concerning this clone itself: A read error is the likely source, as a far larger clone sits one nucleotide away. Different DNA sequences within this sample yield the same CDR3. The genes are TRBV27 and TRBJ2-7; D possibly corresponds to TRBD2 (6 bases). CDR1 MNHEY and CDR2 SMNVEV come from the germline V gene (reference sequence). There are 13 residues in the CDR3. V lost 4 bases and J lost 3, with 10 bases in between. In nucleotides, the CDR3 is TGTGCCAGCAGTTCGGGGGTAGACTACGAGCAGTACTTC. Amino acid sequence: CASSSGVDYEQYF.

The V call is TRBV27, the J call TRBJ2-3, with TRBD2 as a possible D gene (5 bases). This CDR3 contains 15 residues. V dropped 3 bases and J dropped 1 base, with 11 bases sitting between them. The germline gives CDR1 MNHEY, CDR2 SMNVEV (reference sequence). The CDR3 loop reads CASSFLVGGTDTQYF. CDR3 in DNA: TGTGCCAGCAGTTTTTTAGTGGGAGGCACAGATACGCAGTATTTT.